This TCR beta chain emerged from a study of neurological immune-mediated disorders. Documented time point: longitudinal time-point 1 (baseline). CDR3 length equals 14 residues. In germline, CDR1 is SGHDT, CDR2 YYEEEE. The trim removed 4 bases at V and 3 bases at J, leaving 5 bases unmatched. The sample holds many counts of this clonotype. Each CDR3 protein gets one entry after TCRdb re-called the 5' RACE reads with MiXCR. Among around 69,000 distinct CDR3 sequences, roughly a tenth were seen once, and the ten largest hold approximately 9.7%. The rearrangement uses TRBV5-6 and TRBJ2-7, with 9 bases that match TRBD1. The receptor comes from a man younger than 45 in good health. Source material: PBMCs. The DNA of the CDR3 is TGTGCCAGCAGCCGGGGACAGGGTCTCTACGAGCAGTACTTC. Residues: CASSRGQGLYEQYF.